The T cell receptor (beta chain) described here comes from a study of Ad26.COV2.S vaccination and SARS-CoV-2 variants. The study, taken as a whole, reports: There was a possibility that the TCR breadth and depth analyses underestimated total T cell responses. Considerable breadth of spike-specific CD8+ and CD4+ T cell responses has reportedly been documented following vaccination. The study found similar non-spike TCR breadth in vaccine and placebo recipients.

TCRdb's table, derived via immunoSEQ multiplex PCR, lists solely in-frame clones and lacks some. The sample contains about 680,000 clones, roughly 90% of which appear only once. This CDR3 contains 15 residues. J lost 5 bases, V lost 4 bases, and 7 bases had no gene match. Germline V gene lookup returns CDR1 LGHDT and CDR2 YNNKEL (reference sequence). This clone came up once. What it recognizes is unknown. As to treatment: roughly 20 received Ad26.COV2.S at low or high dose, single or two shots; 5 received placebo; per-sample allocation not given. Samples analyzed were those drawn on day 63 after the first vaccine or placebo injection. Wuhan-strain SARS-CoV-2 spike was expressed by the Ad26 vector that made up the vaccine.

This receptor was obtained from a person aged 18-65 years who received the Ad26.COV2.S COVID-19 vaccine or a placebo. Material: peripheral blood, obtained in a trial of Ad26.COV2.S vaccine versus placebo. This chain joins TRBV3-1 (or the pseudogene TRBV3-2) and TRBJ2-2; 7 nucleotides match TRBD2. This chain's CDR3 is CASSPLPGGTGELFF. In DNA form, the CDR3 reads TGTGCCAGCAGCCCCTTACCGGGAGGAACCGGGGAGCTGTTTTTT.